The 30 T cell receptor beta chains in this list originate from one sample, sequenced in a study of blood T cell repertoires in COVID-19. Profiled with immunoSEQ multiplex PCR; TCRdb holds only in-frame clones, not every one. There are some 250,000 clones in the sample; 86% occur only once, and less than 4% lies in the top ten. The sequencing input was peripheral blood. The receptors were sampled from a woman in her 30s who had recovered from COVID-19.

This chain uses TRBV4-1 with TRBJ1-2; D is possibly TRBD1 (5 bases). Germline CDR1 reads MGHRA; CDR2 reads YSYEKL. The CDR3 runs to 15 residues. V dropped 3 bases and J dropped 0 bases, with 11 bases sitting between them. Here the CDR3 DNA reads TGCGCCAGCAGCCAGGGGGGAGCCGCTAACTATGGCTACACCTTC. It is translated as CASSQGGAANYGYTF.

This clone was seen only a few times. The chain recombines TRBV20-1 with TRBJ2-2; D is unclear. The V and J ends lost 3 bases and 0 bases respectively, with 8 bases between them. CDR1 and CDR2 from the germline V gene are DFQATT and SNEGSKA (reference sequence). This CDR3 spans 14 amino acids. This CDR3 reads CSASPRSNTGELFF. In DNA, the CDR3 is TGCAGTGCTAGTCCCAGATCGAACACCGGGGAGCTGTTTTTT.

This chain uses TRBV5-6 with TRBJ2-2; TRBD1 matches 9 bases. CDR1 and CDR2 from the germline V gene are SGHDT and YYEEEE. The CDR3 extends over 18 amino acids. V was pared by 4 bases and J by 4 bases, with 14 bases of the junction left unmatched. CDR3 protein: CASSIIHRTGVITGELFF. The CDR3 DNA sequence: TGTGCCAGCAGCATCATCCACAGGACAGGGGTTATCACCGGGGAGCTGTTTTTT.

The rearrangement joins TRBV10-2 to TRBJ2-3; D perhaps matches TRBD2 (6 bases). The length of the CDR3 is 14 residues. Germline assignment: CDR1 WSHSY and CDR2 SAAADI. V lost 2 bases to trimming and J lost 4 bases, with 10 bases between them. The CDR3 loop is CASSEGGSADTQYF. Written as DNA, the CDR3 is TGCGCCAGCAGTGAGGGGGGGAGTGCAGATACGCAGTATTTT.

The chain uses TRBV2 and TRBJ2-7, with D maybe TRBD2 (6 bases). With 7 bases removed from V and 0 bases from J, the gap between germline ends came to 10 bases. The germline V gene has CDR1 SNHLY and CDR2 FYNNEI. The CDR3 extends over 13 amino acids. The CDR3 is CASMGGFSYEQYF. In DNA form, the CDR3 reads TGTGCCAGCATGGGGGGTTTCTCCTACGAGCAGTACTTC.

In nucleotides, the CDR3 is TGCAGCGTTGACGGGGTTGGCACTGAAGCTTTCTTT. Translated: CSVDGVGTEAFF. This sequence joins TRBV29-1 and TRBJ1-1; no reliable D call. Germline lookup yields CDR1 SQVTM and CDR2 ANQGSEA. V was cut by 3 bases and J by 4 bases, with 9 bases left in between. This CDR3 contains 12 residues.

CDR3 in amino acids: CASSLGPAYEQYF. CDR3 DNA sequence: TGTGCCAGCAGTCTGGGCCCTGCCTACGAGCAGTACTTC. This sequence joins TRBV12-3 or TRBV12-4 and TRBJ2-7, with unresolved D. Trimming cost V 5 bases and J 2 bases, with 10 bases left between them. The CDR3 contains 13 residues.

The chain joins TRBV4-1 to TRBJ2-5, with 8 bases identical to TRBD2. V gave up 4 bases and J gave up 5 bases; unmatched junction bases: 15. Germline V gives CDR1 MGHRA, CDR2 YSYEKL. The CDR3 contains 17 residues. CDR3 sequence: CASSREPAAGGPETQYF. CDR3 sequence (DNA): TGCGCCAGCAGCCGGGAGCCCGCCGCGGGGGGACCGGAGACCCAGTACTTC.

This chain links TRBV12-5 with TRBJ2-3; no clear D gene. V dropped 4 bases and J dropped 2 bases, with 4 bases sitting between them. The CDR3 is made up of 12 amino acids. In germline, CDR1 is LGHNT, CDR2 FRNRAP. In DNA form, the CDR3 reads TGTGCTAGTGGTTCCGTCACAGATACGCAGTATTTT. Translation: CASGSVTDTQYF.

The chain has TRBV6-5 and TRBJ2-7; tentatively, D is TRBD2 (5 bases). CDR1 MNHEY and CDR2 SVGAGI come from the germline V gene. The CDR3 runs 12 residues. V was clipped by 8 bases and J by 6 bases, with 14 bases between them. CDR3 DNA sequence: TGTGCCAGCCGTATTCCACGGGGCGAGCAGTACTTC. It codes for CASRIPRGEQYF.

V and J are TRBV19 and TRBJ2-7, with D possibly TRBD1 on 6 matching bases. CDR3 size: 14 residues. In germline, CDR1 is LNHDA, CDR2 SQIVND (reference sequence). Trimming removed 9 bases at V and 5 bases at J, with 20 bases between. CDR3 nucleotide sequence: TGTGCCAGCTCGAAAACCAACAGGGCCGACGAGCAGTACTTC. Translated: CASSKTNRADEQYF.

This chain uses TRBV6-5 with TRBJ2-1; 9 nucleotides match TRBD2. The CDR3 is 14 residues long. Germline values: CDR1 MNHEY, CDR2 SVGAGI. The V and J ends lost 6 bases and 7 bases, in that order; junction bases with no gene match: 7. The chain's CDR3 is CASRSGLAVNEQFF. The CDR3, as DNA: TGTGCCAGCAGGTCGGGACTAGCAGTAAATGAGCAGTTCTTC.

The genes are TRBV18 and TRBJ1-5; a possible D gene is TRBD1 (6 bases). CDR1 is KGHSH, CDR2 LQKENI, per germline. The V and J ends lost 2 bases and 6 bases respectively, with 20 bases between them. The CDR3 extends over 17 amino acids. Written as DNA, the CDR3 is TGTGCCAGCTCACCAAGGGACACTCGGCCTGGGGGTCAGCCCCAGCATTTT. Translating it yields CASSPRDTRPGGQPQHF.

This clone was seen a few times. The chain joins TRBV2 to TRBJ1-1; possibly TRBD1 for D (5 bases). Germline CDR1 is SNHLY and CDR2 is FYNNEI. CDR3 length: 16 residues. V dropped 2 bases and J dropped 0 bases, with 13 bases sitting between them. The CDR3 DNA follows: TGTGCCAGCAGTGAAAGAGGGACTCGTTTGAACACTGAAGCTTTCTTT. This encodes CASSERGTRLNTEAFF.

In this sample, this clone turned up a few times. The chain couples TRBV9 to TRBJ2-7, with D hard to call. Per the germline V gene, CDR1 is SGDLS and CDR2 is YYNGEE. V shed 4 bases and J shed 6 bases, with 14 bases lying between them. The CDR3 has 13 amino acids. CDR3 loop: CASSLTQVGEQYF. CDR3 nucleotide sequence: TGTGCCAGCAGCCTCACCCAGGTCGGCGAGCAGTACTTC.

The V call is TRBV9, the J call TRBJ2-5, with D perhaps matching TRBD1 (6 bases). Trimming pared 1 base from V and 1 base from J, leaving 11 bases between. The length of the CDR3 is 15 residues. Germline V gives CDR1 SGDLS, CDR2 YYNGEE. The CDR3: CASSVIQGTQETQYF. In DNA, the CDR3 is TGTGCCAGCAGCGTAATACAGGGCACCCAAGAGACCCAGTACTTC.

This sequence joins TRBV7-3 and TRBJ1-2; tentatively, D is TRBD1 (6 bases). CDR1 and CDR2 from the germline V gene are SGHTA and FQGTGA. CDR3 length equals 15 residues. V shed 5 bases and J shed 4 bases, with 17 bases lying between them. This chain's CDR3 is CASSPGGGQGYGYTF. The CDR3 coding sequence is TGTGCCAGCAGCCCCGGGGGGGGGCAAGGCTATGGCTACACCTTC.

The chain couples TRBV7-8 to TRBJ2-2; no reliable D call. CDR1 SGHVS and CDR2 FQNEAQ come from the germline V gene. CDR3 length: 16 residues. The V end was cut by 1 base, the J end by 4 bases, with 13 bases between. The CDR3 DNA reads TGTGCCAGCAGCTTAGAACACGCCGCTCTCACCGGGGAGCTGTTTTTT. Translation: CASSLEHAALTGELFF.

This sequence joins TRBV5-1 and TRBJ1-1, with 7 nucleotides matching TRBD1. The trim removed 7 bases at V and 1 base at J, leaving 10 bases unmatched. In germline, CDR1 is SGHRS, CDR2 YFSETQ. The CDR3 contains 15 residues. CDR3: CASGSQGPGNTEAFF. The CDR3 DNA is TGCGCCAGCGGGTCACAGGGGCCTGGGAACACTGAAGCTTTCTTT.

This clone was recorded only once. V and J are TRBV7-9 and TRBJ2-4; D not resolved. The CDR3 loop spans 16 amino acids. The V end lost 0 bases, the J end lost 6 bases, and 15 bases lay between the germline ends. Germline CDR1 is SEHNR and CDR2 is FQNEAQ (reference sequence). The CDR3 coding sequence is TGTGCCAGCAGCTTAGCAGTTTCAGAGGTGGGAAACATTCAGTACTTC. It specifies CASSLAVSEVGNIQYF.

This chain uses TRBV5-1 with TRBJ2-2, with TRBD2 matching over 7 bases. CDR3 length: 15 amino acids. Unmatched junction bases numbered 8, after V lost 3 bases and J lost 6 bases. Germline CDR1 reads SGHRS; CDR2 reads YFSETQ. The CDR3 spells CASSYAPGGSGELFF. The CDR3, as DNA: TGCGCCAGCAGCTACGCCCCGGGGGGATCCGGGGAGCTGTTTTTT.

This sequence joins TRBV5-1 and TRBJ2-5; 9 bases align to TRBD2. Germline trimming cut 0 bases from V and 4 bases from J; bases unmatched to any gene: 7. The CDR3 length is 16 residues. Germline values: CDR1 SGHRS, CDR2 YFSETQ. The CDR3 region has the DNA TGCGCCAGCAGCTTGGGTGCTAGCGGGGCGGTAGAGACCCAGTACTTC. Protein product: CASSLGASGAVETQYF.

A note on this clone: The same CDR3 is also encoded by other DNA sequences in this sample. The V and J genes are TRBV5-4 and TRBJ2-3; maybe TRBD2 (6 bases). CDR1 is SGHNT, CDR2 YYREEE, per germline (reference sequence). The CDR3 loop spans 15 amino acids. V shed 1 base and J shed 1 base, with 10 bases lying between them. The CDR3 loop reads CASSLSGGGTDTQYF. The DNA for the CDR3 is TGTGCCAGCAGCTTGAGCGGCGGGGGCACAGATACGCAGTATTTT.

The chain has TRBV5-1 and TRBJ1-1; 8 nucleotides line up with TRBD1. With 4 bases clipped from V and 4 bases from J, the junction kept 9 bases outside the gene matches. There are 15 residues in the CDR3. In germline, CDR1 is SGHRS, CDR2 YFSETQ. DNA of the CDR3: TGCGCCAGCAGCACCGGACAGGGTCAAGGCACTGAAGCTTTCTTT. Protein sequence: CASSTGQGQGTEAFF.

The chain combines TRBV9 with TRBJ1-5; perhaps TRBD1 as D (6 bases). The V end lost 6 bases, the J end lost 4 bases, and 14 bases lay between the germline ends. This CDR3 is built from 14 residues. Germline-derived CDR1 and CDR2 are SGDLS and YYNGEE. CDR3 in DNA: TGTGCCAGCAACAGGGATGGATTTAATCAGCCCCAGCATTTT. Translating gives CASNRDGFNQPQHF.

This rearrangement joins TRBV29-1 to TRBJ2-7, with 12 bases matching TRBD2. Losses at the gene ends were 5 bases for V and 3 bases for J; bases not matched to a gene: 2. The CDR3 length is 13 residues. Germline V gives CDR1 SQVTM, CDR2 ANQGSEA. The CDR3 sequence is CSVSSGGDYEQYF. The CDR3 coding sequence is TGCAGCGTTTCTAGCGGGGGGGACTACGAGCAGTACTTC.

There are a few counts of this clone. The DNA for the CDR3 is TGCGCCAGCAGGCGGTCGCCGGACAGAACCTACGAGCAGTACTTC. Residues: CASRRSPDRTYEQYF. This chain joins TRBV5-1 and TRBJ2-7, with a tentative D call TRBD1 (6 bases). V was cut by 5 bases and J by 2 bases, with 17 bases left in between. The germline gives CDR1 SGHRS, CDR2 YFSETQ. This CDR3 contains 15 residues.

V usage is TRBV5-4 and J usage is TRBJ2-7; possibly TRBD1 for D (5 bases). Trimming stripped 1 base from V and 5 bases from J, with 13 bases between. CDR3 length equals 14 residues. The germline gives CDR1 SGHNT, CDR2 YYREEE (reference sequence). CDR3 coding DNA: TGTGCCAGCAGCTTGTTGGGCAGGGCCAACGAGCAGTACTTC. It codes for CASSLLGRANEQYF.

This sequence joins TRBV10-3 and TRBJ2-5; 10 bases align to TRBD1. The germline V gene encodes CDR1 ENHRY and CDR2 SYGVKD. The ends lost 10 bases at V and 5 bases at J; junction bases unmatched: 13. The CDR3 length is 15 residues. The CDR3 spells CATDRGQGVSETQYF. The CDR3 coding sequence is TGTGCCACAGACAGGGGGCAAGGGGTATCGGAGACCCAGTACTTC.

This clone has ten or more counts. The chain joins TRBV9 to TRBJ2-7, with a tentative D call TRBD1 (6 bases). The CDR3 is 16 amino acids. Trimming removed 4 bases from V and 2 bases from J, with 19 bases in between. CDR1 and CDR2 from the germline V gene are SGDLS and YYNGEE. CDR3 sequence reads: CASSNSDRLPPYEQYF. DNA of the CDR3: TGTGCCAGCAGCAACTCTGACAGGCTCCCCCCCTACGAGCAGTACTTC.